This TCR beta chain was profiled in a study of blood T cells in healthy people across ages. This clonotype showed up just a few times. Then a second PCR, running about 7 to 11 cycles, was carried out with a sample-barcoded 5' primer and a J-beta primer mix. One entry per CDR3 protein results from TCRdb running MiXCR on the 5' RACE reads. The table shows 750,000 to 950,000 distinct CDR3 sequences, with 40% to 65% occurring only once. Per germline, CDR1 SGHTA and CDR2 FQGNSA. CDR3 length equals 16 residues. The V gene end was trimmed by 2 bases and the J gene end by 0 bases; junction bases not matched to a gene: 2.

The chain employs TRBV7-2 and TRBJ1-4; 8 nucleotides align to TRBD1. The TCR was taken from an older man in good health. The sequencing sample was made of blood. CDR3 sequence (DNA): TGTGCCAGCAGCTTAACAGGGGGGACAACTAATGAAAAACTGTTTTTT. It specifies CASSLTGGTTNEKLFF. The variable domain in full, completed from reference TRBV7-2 and TRBJ1-4, reads GAGVSQSPSNKVTEKGKDVELRCDPISGHTALYWYRQSLGQGLEFLIYFQGNSAPDKSGLPSDRFSAERTGGSVSTLTIQRTQQEDSAVYLCASSLTGGTTNEKLFFGSGTQLSVL.